This section outlines one TCR beta chain sequence together with its context. Its specificity is unknown. This clone may be a read error of a much larger clone one base away. HTBI primers from iRepertoire and Arm-PCR of CDR3 regions yielded the TCR beta libraries. Each CDR3 protein gets one entry after TCRdb re-called the multiplex PCR reads with MiXCR. The table includes some 600,000 distinct CDR3 sequences, roughly a sixth detected once. This entry comes from a study of regulatory T cells in long-lasting Graves disease. Study information: Antithyroid drug exposure in newly diagnosed Graves' patients had lasted under 3 months. Overall study findings and caveats: Accuracy might have suffered from few samples. TRBV28, TRBJ1-2 and TRBJ2-5 were favored in persistent disease.

Germline V gene data show CDR1 as MDHEN and CDR2 as SYDVKM. The CDR3 extends over 15 amino acids. Time point here: newly diagnosed GD, antithyroid drugs for less than 3 months. The TCR library was made from RNA that had been extracted from PBMCs in TRIzol. The sample also formed part of further work on T cells in Graves' hyperthyroidism and ophthalmopathy. That investigation notes: Researchers ran a first-round RT-PCR on the TCR CDR3 using the HTBI primer set.

Sample: peripheral blood mononuclear cells (PBMCs), taken at new diagnosis, from a patient treated with antithyroid drugs. The TCR was taken from a young man with Graves disease. The chain joins TRBV28 to TRBJ2-6; a weak D match, TRBD1 (5 bases). The CDR3 DNA reads TGTGCCAGCAGTTTAGAGGTCTCTGGGGCCAGCGTCCTGACTTTC. Its translation is CASSLEVSGASVLTF. Using reference TRBV28 and TRBJ2-6 for the parts outside the CDR3, the full variable domain is DVKVTQSSRYLVKRTGEKVFLECVQDMDHENMFWYRQDPGLGLRLIYFSYDVKMKEKGDIPEGYSVSREKKERFSLILESASTNQTSMYLCASSLEVSGASVLTFGAGSRLTVL.